A selection of T cell receptor beta chains follows, all from one sample in a study of blood T cell repertoires in COVID-19. Generated by immunoSEQ multiplex PCR, the TCRdb table keeps only in-frame clones and is missing some. The sample lists around 77,000 clones, about 91% occurring once. Material: peripheral blood. The receptors derive from a woman aged 60-75 years with active COVID-19. The CDR3 runs from the conserved cysteine through the conserved F or W. D genes are given only for firm matches. The size field is filled for only some rows; it gives once, few, many or a size class.

d_call	v_call	j_call	clone_size	cdr3_length	cdr3_nt	cdr3_aa
TRBD1	TRBV5-1	TRBJ2-6	.	17	TGCGCCAGCAGCTTGGGACAGGGGCCCTCTGGGGCCAACGTCCTGACTTTC	CASSLGQGPSGANVLTF
TRBD1	TRBV28	TRBJ1-4	.	19	TGTGCCAGCAGTTCCCCAACCCGGGACAGGGGGCGCGGCGGTGAAAAACTGTTTTTT	CASSSPTRDRGRGGEKLFF
.	TRBV3-1/TRBV3-2	TRBJ2-1	.	17	TGTGCCAGCAGCCAAGAAGGGGCGAGGTCCACCTACAATGAGCAGTTCTTC	CASSQEGARSTYNEQFF
.	TRBV5-1	TRBJ2-5	.	14	TGCGCCAGCAGGCCGCCTACCAACCAAGAGACCCAGTACTTC	CASRPPTNQETQYF
.	TRBV7-9	TRBJ2-3	.	16	TGTGCCAGCAGCTTAAGGCCGGGGGGCCGCACAGATACGCAGTATTTT	CASSLRPGGRTDTQYF
.	TRBV21-1	TRBJ2-3	.	19	TGTGCCAGCAGCATTCAGGGACAGGGACCCACCATTGACACAGATACGCAGTATTTT	CASSIQGQGPTIDTDTQYF
.	TRBV6-5	TRBJ2-1	.	15	TGTGCCAGCATTTTGACTACCACGGGAAATCATGAGCAGTTCTTC	CASILTTTGNHEQFF
TRBD1	TRBV4-1	TRBJ1-1	.	18	TGCGCCAGCAGCCAGGGGACAGCCCGACACGTCATGAACACTGAAGCTTTCTTT	CASSQGTARHVMNTEAFF
TRBD1	TRBV9	TRBJ1-2	.	15	TGTGCCAGCAGCGTAAGGGGACAGGGGGCGCCGGGCTACACCTTC	CASSVRGQGAPGYTF
TRBD1	TRBV5-1	TRBJ1-4	.	17	TGCGCCAGCAGCGACCGGGACAGGGGAATCACTAATGAAAAACTGTTTTTT	CASSDRDRGITNEKLFF
TRBD1	TRBV28	TRBJ2-4	.	13	TGTGCCACATCTAGCCCCGGGACAGGTATTCAGTACTTC	CATSSPGTGIQYF
.	TRBV5-4	TRBJ1-4	once	13	TGTGCCAGCAGCGTAACAACTAATGAAAAACTGTTTTTT	CASSVTTNEKLFF